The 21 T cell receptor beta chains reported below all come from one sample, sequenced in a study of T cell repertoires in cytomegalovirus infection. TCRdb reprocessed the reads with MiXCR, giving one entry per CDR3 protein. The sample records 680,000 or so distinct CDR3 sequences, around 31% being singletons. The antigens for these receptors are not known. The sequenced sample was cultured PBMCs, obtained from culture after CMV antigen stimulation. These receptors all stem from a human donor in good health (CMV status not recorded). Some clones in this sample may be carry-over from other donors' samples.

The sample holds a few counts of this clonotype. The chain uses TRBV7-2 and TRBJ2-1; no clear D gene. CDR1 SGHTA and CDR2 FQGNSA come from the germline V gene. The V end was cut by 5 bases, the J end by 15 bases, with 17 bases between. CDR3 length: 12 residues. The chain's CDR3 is CASSTRTDRVFF. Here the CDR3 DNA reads TGTGCCAGCAGCACCCGGACGGACCGGGTGTTCTTC.

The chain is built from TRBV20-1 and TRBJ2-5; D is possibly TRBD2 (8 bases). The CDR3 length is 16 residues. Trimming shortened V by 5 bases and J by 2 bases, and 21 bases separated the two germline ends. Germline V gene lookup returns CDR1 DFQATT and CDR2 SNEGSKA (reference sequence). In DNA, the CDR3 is TGCAGTGCTGCCGGGACTAGGGGGCTGGCGCAAGAGACCCAGTACTTC. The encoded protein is CSAAGTRGLAQETQYF.

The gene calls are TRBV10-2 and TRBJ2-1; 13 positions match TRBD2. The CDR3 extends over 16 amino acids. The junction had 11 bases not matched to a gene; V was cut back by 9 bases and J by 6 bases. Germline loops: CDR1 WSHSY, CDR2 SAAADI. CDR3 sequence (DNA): TGCGCCAGTACGGTACTAGCGGGGGGGCCGGGCAATGAGCAGTTCTTC. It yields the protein CASTVLAGGPGNEQFF.

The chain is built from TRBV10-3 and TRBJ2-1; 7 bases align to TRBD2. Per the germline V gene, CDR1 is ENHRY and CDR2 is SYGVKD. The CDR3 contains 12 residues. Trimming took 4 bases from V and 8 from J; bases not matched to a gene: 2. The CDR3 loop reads CAISARGDEQFF. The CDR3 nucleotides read TGTGCCATCAGTGCCCGGGGGGATGAGCAGTTCTTC.

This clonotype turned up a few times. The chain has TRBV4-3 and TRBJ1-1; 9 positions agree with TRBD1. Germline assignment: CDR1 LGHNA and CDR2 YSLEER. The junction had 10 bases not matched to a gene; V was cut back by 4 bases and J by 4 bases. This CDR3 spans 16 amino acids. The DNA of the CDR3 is TGCGCCAGCAGCCTGGTAGGACAGGGGCAGTTCACTGAAGCTTTCTTT. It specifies CASSLVGQGQFTEAFF.

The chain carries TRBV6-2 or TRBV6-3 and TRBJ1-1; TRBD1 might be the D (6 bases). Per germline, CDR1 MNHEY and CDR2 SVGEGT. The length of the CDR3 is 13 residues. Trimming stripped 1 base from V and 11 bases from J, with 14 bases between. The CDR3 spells CASSYWARGAAFF. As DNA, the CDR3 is TGTGCCAGCAGTTACTGGGCCAGGGGCGCGGCTTTCTTT.

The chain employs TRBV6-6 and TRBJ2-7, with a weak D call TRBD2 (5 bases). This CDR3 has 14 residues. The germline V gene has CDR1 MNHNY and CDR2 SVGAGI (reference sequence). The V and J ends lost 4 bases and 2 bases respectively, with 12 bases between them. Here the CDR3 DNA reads TGTGCCAGCAGTTCTGTCGGGGAAGCCTACGAGCAGTACTTC. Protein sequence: CASSSVGEAYEQYF.

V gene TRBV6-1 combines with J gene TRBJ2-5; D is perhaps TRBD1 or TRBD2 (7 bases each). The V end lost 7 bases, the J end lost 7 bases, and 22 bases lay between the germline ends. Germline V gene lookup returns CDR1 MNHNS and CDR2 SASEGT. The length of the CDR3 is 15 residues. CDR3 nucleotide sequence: TGTGCCAGCACCAGGGGGGGCGAGGGCCCGGGGACCCAGTACTTC. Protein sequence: CASTRGGEGPGTQYF.

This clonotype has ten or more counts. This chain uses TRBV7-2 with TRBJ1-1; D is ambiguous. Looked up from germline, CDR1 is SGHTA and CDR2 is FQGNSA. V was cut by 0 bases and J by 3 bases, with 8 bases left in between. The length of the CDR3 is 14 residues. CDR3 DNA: TGTGCCAGCAGCTTAGCGCACGGGTACACTGAAGCTTTCTTT. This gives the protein CASSLAHGYTEAFF.

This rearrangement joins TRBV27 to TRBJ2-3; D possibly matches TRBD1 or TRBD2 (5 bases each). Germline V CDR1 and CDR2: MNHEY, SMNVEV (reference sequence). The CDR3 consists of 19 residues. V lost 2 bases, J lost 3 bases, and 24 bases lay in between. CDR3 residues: CASSLRISPRDLLTDTQYF. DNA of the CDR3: TGTGCCAGCAGTTTAAGGATCTCACCCAGGGACCTGCTAACAGATACGCAGTATTTT.

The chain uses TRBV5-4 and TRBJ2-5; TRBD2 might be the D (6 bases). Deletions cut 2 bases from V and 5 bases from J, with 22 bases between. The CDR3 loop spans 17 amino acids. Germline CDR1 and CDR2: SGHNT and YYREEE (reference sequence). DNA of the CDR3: TGTGCCAGCAGCTTTATCTCTGGGGACCCTCGGGAGGAGACCCAGTACTTC. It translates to CASSFISGDPREETQYF.

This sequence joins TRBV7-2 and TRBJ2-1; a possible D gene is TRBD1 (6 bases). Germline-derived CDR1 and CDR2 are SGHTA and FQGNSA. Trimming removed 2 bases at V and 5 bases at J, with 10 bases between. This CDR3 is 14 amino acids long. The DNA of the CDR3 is TGTGCCAGCAGCTTAACTAGGGGGAACAATGAGCAGTTCTTC. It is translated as CASSLTRGNNEQFF.

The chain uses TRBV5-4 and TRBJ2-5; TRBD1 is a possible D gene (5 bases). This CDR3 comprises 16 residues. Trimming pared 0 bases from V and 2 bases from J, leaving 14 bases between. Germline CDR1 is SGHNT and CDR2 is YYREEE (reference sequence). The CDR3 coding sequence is TGTGCCAGCAGCTTGGCCCGACAGTCGAGACAAGAGACCCAGTACTTC. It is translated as CASSLARQSRQETQYF.

The CDR3: CASSFYAGPNTGELFF. CDR3 nucleotide sequence: TGTGCCAGCAGCTTTTATGCCGGACCGAACACCGGGGAGCTGTTTTTT. This chain connects TRBV7-2 to TRBJ2-2; no firm D call. V shed 3 bases and J shed 0 bases, with 11 bases lying between them. The CDR3 spans 16 residues. The germline CDR1 and CDR2 sequences are SGHTA and FQGNSA. The full variable domain, its missing parts supplied by reference TRBV7-2 and TRBJ2-2, is GAGVSQSPSNKVTEKGKDVELRCDPISGHTALYWYRQSLGQGLEFLIYFQGNSAPDKSGLPSDRFSAERTGGSVSTLTIQRTQQEDSAVYLCASSFYAGPNTGELFFGEGSRLTVL.

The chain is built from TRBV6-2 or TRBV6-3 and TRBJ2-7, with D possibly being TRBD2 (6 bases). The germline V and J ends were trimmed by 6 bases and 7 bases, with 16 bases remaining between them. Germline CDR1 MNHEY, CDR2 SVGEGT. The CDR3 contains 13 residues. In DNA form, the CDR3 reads TGTGCCAGCAGCCGGTCGGGAGCTATGGAGCAGTACTTC. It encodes CASSRSGAMEQYF.

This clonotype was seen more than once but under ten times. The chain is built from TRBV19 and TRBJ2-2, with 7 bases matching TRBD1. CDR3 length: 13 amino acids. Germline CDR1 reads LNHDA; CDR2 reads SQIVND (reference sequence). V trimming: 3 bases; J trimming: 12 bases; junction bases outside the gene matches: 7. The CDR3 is CASSIGAGGQLFF. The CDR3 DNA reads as TGTGCCAGTAGTATCGGGGCAGGGGGTCAGCTGTTTTTT.

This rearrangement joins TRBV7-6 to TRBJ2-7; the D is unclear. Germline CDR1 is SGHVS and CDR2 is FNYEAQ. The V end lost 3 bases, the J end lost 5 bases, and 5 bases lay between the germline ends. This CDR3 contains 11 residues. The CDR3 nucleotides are TGTGCCAGCAGCTTGCAGGACGAGCAGTACTTC. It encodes CASSLQDEQYF.

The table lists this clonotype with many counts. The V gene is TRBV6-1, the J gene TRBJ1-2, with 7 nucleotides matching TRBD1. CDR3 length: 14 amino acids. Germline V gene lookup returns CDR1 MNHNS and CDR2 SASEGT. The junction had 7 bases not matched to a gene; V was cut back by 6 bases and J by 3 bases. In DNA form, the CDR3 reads TGTGCCAGCAGCCCCTTAGGACAGGACTATGGCTACACCTTC. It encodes CASSPLGQDYGYTF.

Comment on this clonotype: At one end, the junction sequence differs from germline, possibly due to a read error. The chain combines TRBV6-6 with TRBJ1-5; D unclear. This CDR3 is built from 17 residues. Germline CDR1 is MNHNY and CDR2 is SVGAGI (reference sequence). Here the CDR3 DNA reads TGTGCCAGCCGTTACTCTGCCGGGCCTTATAGCAATCAGCCCCAGCCTTTT. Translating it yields CASRYSAGPYSNQPQPF.

The CDR3 sequence is CASRSRVGGAYNEQFF. CDR3 in DNA: TGTGCCAGCAGGAGTAGGGTGGGAGGCGCCTACAATGAGCAGTTCTTC. This chain connects TRBV11-2 to TRBJ2-1; D may be TRBD2 (6 bases). V shed 6 bases and J shed 2 bases, with 17 bases lying between them. Germline V CDR1 and CDR2: SGHAT, FQNNGV. The CDR3 covers 16 residues.

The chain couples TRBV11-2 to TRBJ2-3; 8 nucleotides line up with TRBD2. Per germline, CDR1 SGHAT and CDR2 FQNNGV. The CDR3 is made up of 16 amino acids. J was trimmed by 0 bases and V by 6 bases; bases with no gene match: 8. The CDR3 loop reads CASRSREGYSTDTQYF. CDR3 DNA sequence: TGTGCCAGCAGATCACGGGAGGGGTATAGCACAGATACGCAGTATTTT.